Included here is one T cell receptor (beta chain) sequence, with context. Only one count was recorded for this clone. It has no known antigen specificity. It has no much larger one-base neighbor in the sample; base qualities were not kept. Its CDR3 holds 18 amino acids, cysteine through phenylalanine. Solely the CDR3 DNA is kept, with 54 bases framed from the first base. From the germline V gene (reference sequence), CDR1 is MNHEY and CDR2 is SMNVEV. V and J are truncated by 5 bases and 0 bases respectively, leaving an intervening sequence of 20 bases. The data belong to a study of cytomegalovirus exposure and HLA in healthy donors (dated by TCRdb to 2016 to 2017). Looking at the study overall: A later analysis indicated that the roughly 130 validation repertoires were generated on the platform also employed for the roughly 730 repertoires of the first cohort. The study aimed to test whether cataloging public T cell receptors could reveal signatures of past pathogen exposure. To predict cytomegalovirus infection status, the study combined high-throughput TCR immunosequencing, statistical association of individual TCRs with disease status, and machine learning. Along with the roughly 710-subject first cohort, a separate validation cohort of roughly 110 different subjects was used. Overall results and qualifications from the work: In a later analysis, TCRs clustered in the first cohort were found to also tend to co-occur in the roughly 120 validation repertoires, with roughly 93% of cluster scores above 0. In vitro tests confirmed that a few of the cytomegalovirus-associated TCR beta chains recognize cytomegalovirus antigens. The study gave a list of 150 to 200 TCR beta chains associated with cytomegalovirus. The classifier was reported to diagnose cytomegalovirus status with high specificity and sensitivity in both the original and validation cohorts. All 120 or so repertoires were used to score co-occurrence in the validation cohort in a later analysis, because that analysis had no HLA typing for the cohort. Across donors, most TCR sequences were observed very rarely, whereas some public TCRs were present in many individuals. According to the authors, the approach could potentially be generalized to other disease states and immunological phenotypes.

The method behind the library was the immunoSEQ multiplex PCR assay. On the authors' methods: A statistical classification framework was built to diagnose cytomegalovirus status from the catalog of TCR beta chain sequences. TCRdb took over this immuneACCESS table, retaining in-frame rearrangements with V and J assigned. Such tables are incomplete; in checked studies, under half of the missing clones stem from an unresolved V gene, and the remainder is unexplained. That table is the source of V, J and clone size, and D and trimming were worked out from the DNA. Present in this sample are about 44,000 clones, 93% of which were seen just once. The ten most abundant clones make up around 2.1% of the sample. The donors belonged to the validation cohort of about 120 subjects, which was separate from the roughly 700-subject first cohort.

This clonotype originated in a woman aged 18 to 35 in good health and CMV-seronegative. The chain employs TRBV27 and TRBJ1-5, and possibly TRBD1, on 5 matching bases. The sample taken for sequencing was PBMCs. This receptor has the CDR3 CASSKQAVSPYSNQPQHF. The DNA is TGTGCCAGCAGTAAACAGGCGGTCTCGCCTTATAGCAATCAGCCCCAGCATTTT.